These 29 T cell receptor beta chains were all obtained from the same sample, sequenced in a study of T cells in Graves' hyperthyroidism and ophthalmopathy. The investigators amplified TCR beta CDR3 regions from RNA transcripts. HTBI primers were the set used in a first-round RT-PCR of the TCR CDR3. TCRdb passed the multiplex PCR reads through MiXCR, listing each CDR3 protein once. Altogether approximately 370,000 distinct CDR3 sequences are present, 15% to 20% being singletons, with the ten largest covering roughly 35%. The sequenced sample consisted of blood. Receptor source: a woman aged 25 to 39 with Graves' hyperthyroidism that later progressed to Graves' ophthalmopathy.

The CDR3 DNA reads as TGTGCCAGCAGCTTAAGTCGGCAAGGGGATACGCAGTATTTT. Its translation: CASSLSRQGDTQYF. The chain joins TRBV28 to TRBJ2-3; D gene unclear. V was clipped by 6 bases and J by 6 bases, with 16 bases between them. The CDR3 length is 14 residues. Germline lookup yields CDR1 MDHEN and CDR2 SYDVKM.

Many counts were recorded for this clonotype. In DNA form, the CDR3 reads TGCAGTGCTAGTCGCCGACAGGGCTCGCCCCAGCATTTT. This translates into CSASRRQGSPQHF. The rearrangement joins TRBV20-1 to TRBJ1-5; TRBD1 matches at 7 bases. This CDR3 contains 13 residues. V dropped 3 bases and J dropped 9; count of bases not matched to a gene: 8. CDR1 and CDR2 from the germline V gene are DFQATT and SNEGSKA (reference sequence).

This clonotype was counted ten times or more. The CDR3 DNA is TGTGCCAGCAGCTATCAGCCAAATTACGAGCAGTACTTC. This translates into CASSYQPNYEQYF. J is TRBJ2-7 and V is TRBV11-2, with D hard to call. Trimming left V 4 bases short and J 4 bases short, with 11 bases between. Germline CDR1 reads SGHAT; CDR2 reads FQNNGV. CDR3 size: 13 residues. The complete variable domain, with remaining parts taken from reference TRBV11-2 and TRBJ2-7, reads EAGVAQSPRYKIIEKRQSVAFWCNPISGHATLYWYQQILGQGPKLLIQFQNNGVVDDSQLPKDRFSAERLKGVDSTLKIQPAKLEDSAVYLCASSYQPNYEQYFGPGTRLTVT.

CDR3 bases: TGCGCCAGCAGCCAAGTCGGGGTGGGGGGCATTTACGAGCAGTACTTC. Translating gives CASSQVGVGGIYEQYF. J is TRBJ2-7 and V is TRBV4-1; tentatively, D is TRBD1 or TRBD2 (6 bases each). Germline loops: CDR1 MGHRA, CDR2 YSYEKL. CDR3 length: 16 amino acids. Trimming stripped 1 base from V and 4 bases from J, with 17 bases between.

This clonotype occurred a few times. The chain has TRBV10-2 and TRBJ1-1; D is unclear. The ends were cut back, 10 bases at V and 1 base at J, with 16 bases in the middle. The CDR3 is 14 amino acids. Germline V gene data show CDR1 as WSHSY and CDR2 as SAAADI. CDR3 loop: CANRPGWENTEAFF. In DNA form, the CDR3 reads TGCGCCAACAGACCCGGTTGGGAGAACACTGAAGCTTTCTTT.

This clonotype was detected only a few times. With a much larger clone just one base away, this may be a read error. The chain combines TRBV9 with TRBJ1-1, with 9 positions matching TRBD1. This CDR3 is built from 13 residues. The V gene's germline CDR1 is SGDLS and CDR2 YYNGEE. Germline trimming cut 3 bases from V and 5 bases from J; bases unmatched to any gene: 2. CDR3 coding DNA: TGTGCCAGCAGCGAGGGACAGGGAACTGAAGCTTTCTTT. Translating gives CASSEGQGTEAFF.

This clonotype showed up many times. The V call is TRBV28, the J call TRBJ2-4; 11 positions agree with TRBD2. CDR1 and CDR2 (germline): MDHEN, SYDVKM. V shed 4 bases, J shed 1 base, and the junction held 21 bases outside the gene matches. The CDR3 contains 22 residues. Here the CDR3 DNA reads TGTGCCAGCAGTTCCGCGTGGCTCACTAGCGGGAGAGGGGAATGGGCCAAAAACATTCAGTACTTC. Protein: CASSSAWLTSGRGEWAKNIQYF.

This clonotype was seen only a few times. CDR3 bases: TGCAGTGCTAGGGACAGAGTGGAACCGAACACCGGGGAGCTGTTTTTT. It translates to CSARDRVEPNTGELFF. V and J are TRBV20-1 and TRBJ2-2, with D perhaps matching TRBD1 (6 bases). This CDR3 region has 16 residues. Germline CDR1 reads DFQATT; CDR2 reads SNEGSKA (reference sequence). V was trimmed by 3 bases and J by 0 bases, leaving 14 bases between them.

This clonotype was picked up many times. The rearrangement joins TRBV19 to TRBJ2-1; 9 nucleotides line up with TRBD2. The V gene's germline CDR1 is LNHDA and CDR2 SQIVND (reference sequence). V shed 5 bases and J 7 bases; nucleotides not matched to a gene: 9. The CDR3 totals 15 residues. The DNA of the CDR3 is TGTGCCAGTAGTCACATTAGCGGGAGTGGGAATGAGCAGTTCTTC. This sequence encodes CASSHISGSGNEQFF.

This clonotype was observed many times. The gene calls are TRBV27 and TRBJ2-3; D is perhaps TRBD2 (6 bases). The V end lost 3 bases, the J end lost 6 bases, and 22 bases lay between the germline ends. Germline V gene sequence: CDR1 MNHEY, CDR2 SMNVEV (reference sequence). This CDR3 region has 17 residues. The CDR3 is CASSFALGDGSFDTQYF. The CDR3 region has the DNA TGTGCCAGCAGTTTTGCCCTAGGAGACGGGAGTTTCGATACGCAGTATTTT.

V and J are TRBV2 and TRBJ2-2; D gene uncertain. CDR1 SNHLY and CDR2 FYNNEI come from the germline V gene. The V end lost 8 bases, the J end lost 6 bases, and 7 bases lay between the germline ends. The CDR3 spans 11 residues. The CDR3 coding sequence is TGTGCCAGCCGTCCGTCCGGGGAGCTGTTTTTT. Translation gives CASRPSGELFF. Filled out from reference TRBV2 and TRBJ2-2, the complete variable domain reads EPEVTQTPSHQVTQMGQEVILRCVPISNHLYFYWYRQILGQKVEFLVSFYNNEISEKSEIFDDQFSVERPDGSNFTLKIRSTKLEDSAMYFCASRPSGELFFGEGSRLTVL.

This chain joins TRBV7-9 and TRBJ2-1; D is undetermined. The germline V and J ends were trimmed by 1 base and 4 bases, with 5 bases remaining between them. CDR1 is SEHNR and CDR2 is FQNEAQ in the germline V gene (reference sequence). This CDR3 spans 13 amino acids. CDR3: CASSLVEYNEQFF. The CDR3 DNA sequence: TGTGCCAGCAGCTTAGTTGAGTACAATGAGCAGTTCTTC.

This clonotype was seen repeatedly, ten times or more. V usage is TRBV24-1 and J usage is TRBJ2-5, with D unresolved. The CDR3 length is 13 residues. V dropped 4 bases and J dropped 5 bases, with 10 bases sitting between them. Germline V lookup: CDR1 KGHDR, CDR2 SFDVKD. CDR3 nucleotide sequence: TGTGCCACCAGTGAATCAAGCCTGGAGACCCAGTACTTC. It translates to CATSESSLETQYF.

A few counts support this clonotype. The chain carries TRBV15 and TRBJ1-5; tentative D call: TRBD1 (5 bases). The CDR3 is made up of 17 amino acids. With 2 bases removed from V and 0 bases from J, the gap between germline ends came to 14 bases. From germline, CDR1 is LNHNV and CDR2 YYDKDF (reference sequence). Here the CDR3 DNA reads TGTGCCACCAGCAGAACCTACCGGGACGGTAGCAATCAGCCCCAGCATTTT. It encodes CATSRTYRDGSNQPQHF.

This chain joins TRBV15 and TRBJ2-3; a possible D gene is TRBD2 (5 bases). CDR1 is LNHNV, CDR2 YYDKDF, per germline (reference sequence). The CDR3 sequence is 17 residues long. The V and J ends lost 2 bases and 2 bases respectively, with 17 bases between them. The CDR3 DNA reads as TGTGCCACCAGCAGAAGAGCGGAGAGTGAATTCACAGATACGCAGTATTTT. It specifies CATSRRAESEFTDTQYF.

This clonotype has just a few counts. The chain joins TRBV5-6 to TRBJ2-7, with TRBD2 matching over 11 bases. Looked up from germline, CDR1 is SGHDT and CDR2 is YYEEEE. V shed 5 bases, J shed 0 bases, and the junction held 7 bases outside the gene matches. This CDR3 has 16 amino acids. For the CDR3, the DNA is TGTGCCAGCAGTTCCTTACTAGCGGGGGACTCCTACGAGCAGTACTTC. Translation gives CASSSLLAGDSYEQYF.

There are many counts of this clonotype. V gene TRBV11-2 combines with J gene TRBJ1-1; D uncertain. Germline V gives CDR1 SGHAT, CDR2 FQNNGV. The CDR3 consists of 14 residues. Trimming stripped 3 bases from V and 3 bases from J, with 11 bases between. The CDR3 DNA reads TGTGCCAGCAGCTTTGGCAGCTTGGACACTGAAGCTTTCTTT. It encodes CASSFGSLDTEAFF.

This clonotype has ten or more counts. Written as DNA, the CDR3 is TGTGCCAGCAGTTACTCATTGACACCTAACTATGGCTACACCTTC. This encodes CASSYSLTPNYGYTF. The V and J genes are TRBV12-3 or TRBV12-4 and TRBJ1-2; D remains ambiguous. V lost 4 bases and J 0 bases, leaving 12 bases between the germline ends. The CDR3 has 15 residues.

Written as DNA, the CDR3 is TGTGCCAGCTCACAAGGGACTAGCGAGAGAAATGAGCAGTTCTTC. The encoded protein is CASSQGTSERNEQFF. This chain uses TRBV18 with TRBJ2-1; 10 bases align to TRBD2. The CDR3 runs to 15 residues. V lost 4 bases, J lost 7 bases, and 7 bases stayed unmatched. Looked up from germline, CDR1 is KGHSH and CDR2 is LQKENI.

This clonotype was recorded at least ten times. The CDR3 sequence is CASSEDPQTLNQPQHF. For the CDR3, the DNA is TGTGCCAGCAGTGAAGATCCCCAGACCTTAAATCAGCCCCAGCATTTT. This chain joins TRBV2 and TRBJ1-5; D uncertain. V lost 1 base and J lost 4, with 14 bases in between. CDR3 length: 16 residues. The V gene's germline CDR1 is SNHLY and CDR2 FYNNEI.

The chain links TRBV27 to TRBJ2-5; 13 nucleotides align to TRBD2. Trimming at V came to 6 bases and at J to 0 bases, leaving 4 bases not matched to a gene. The germline V gene has CDR1 MNHEY and CDR2 SMNVEV (reference sequence). The CDR3 extends over 16 amino acids. Here the CDR3 reads CASRLGTSGDQETQYF. CDR3 nucleotides: TGTGCCAGCAGACTCGGGACTAGCGGGGACCAAGAGACCCAGTACTTC.

The sample holds many counts of this clonotype. This chain uses TRBV2 with TRBJ2-2; 8 positions match TRBD2. Unmatched junction bases numbered 7, after V lost 6 bases and J lost 4 bases. The CDR3 spans 15 residues. Germline CDR1 is SNHLY and CDR2 is FYNNEI. The CDR3 coding sequence is TGTGCCAGCAGGGAGGGGACTAGAGGCACCGGGGAGCTGTTTTTT. It yields the protein CASREGTRGTGELFF. Combining the CDR3 with reference TRBV2 and TRBJ2-2 gives the whole variable domain EPEVTQTPSHQVTQMGQEVILRCVPISNHLYFYWYRQILGQKVEFLVSFYNNEISEKSEIFDDQFSVERPDGSNFTLKIRSTKLEDSAMYFCASREGTRGTGELFFGEGSRLTVL.

V and J are TRBV29-1 and TRBJ2-2; D is undetermined. The CDR3 sequence is 13 residues long. V dropped 4 bases and J dropped 0 bases, with 6 bases sitting between them. The germline V gene encodes CDR1 SQVTM and CDR2 ANQGSEA. In DNA form, the CDR3 reads TGCAGCGTTGCCGCCCCGAACACCGGGGAGCTGTTTTTT. This codes for CSVAAPNTGELFF.

Many counts were recorded for this clonotype. The chain is built from TRBV2 and TRBJ2-3, with D tentatively TRBD1 (5 bases). Trimming took 7 bases from V and 2 from J, leaving 13 bases between them. This CDR3 has 14 amino acids. CDR1 and CDR2 (germline): SNHLY, FYNNEI. This CDR3 reads CASNIGEDTDTQYF. CDR3 DNA: TGTGCCAGCAATATAGGGGAAGACACAGATACGCAGTATTTT.

This rearrangement joins TRBV5-6 to TRBJ1-1; TRBD1 matches at 7 bases. CDR1 is SGHDT and CDR2 is YYEEEE in the germline V gene. J lost 8 bases, V lost 3 bases, and 16 bases had no gene match. CDR3 length equals 16 residues. CDR3 amino acids: CASSWAPNRGIEEAFF. The CDR3 coding sequence is TGTGCCAGCAGCTGGGCCCCGAACAGGGGAATAGAAGAAGCTTTCTTT.

This clonotype was counted many times. The rearrangement uses TRBV20-1 and TRBJ2-5; 8 bases match TRBD2. The trim removed 0 bases at V and 0 bases at J, leaving 12 bases unmatched. The germline V gene encodes CDR1 DFQATT and CDR2 SNEGSKA (reference sequence). The CDR3 is made up of 18 amino acids. Written as DNA, the CDR3 is TGCAGTGCTAGAGAGAGGTTTAGGGAGCGGGGGTACCAAGAGACCCAGTACTTC. Protein product: CSARERFRERGYQETQYF.

V is TRBV14 and J is TRBJ1-6, with no clear D. Between the trimmed V and J ends, which lost 3 bases and 0 bases, there was a span of 6 bases. CDR1 is SGHDN and CDR2 is FVKESK in the germline V gene. This CDR3 is 15 amino acids long. The CDR3 region has the DNA TGTGCCAGCAGCCAGACAAGCTCCTATAATTCACCCCTCCACTTT. Its translation: CASSQTSSYNSPLHF.

This clonotype has at least ten counts. The rearrangement links TRBV2 to TRBJ2-3; D may match TRBD1 or TRBD2 (7 bases each). The CDR3 runs 15 residues. V was trimmed by 3 bases and J by 1 base, leaving 11 bases between them. Germline V gene lookup returns CDR1 SNHLY and CDR2 FYNNEI. CDR3 DNA: TGTGCCAGCAGTGACAGGGGGGGCGGCACAGATACGCAGTATTTT. It is translated as CASSDRGGGTDTQYF.

The chain employs TRBV12-3 or TRBV12-4 and TRBJ1-2; 7 bases are a match to TRBD1. CDR3 length equals 12 residues. After removal of 6 bases from V and 8 bases from J, the junction contained 6 bases not matched to a gene. The CDR3 nucleotides read TGTGCCAGCAGCGACAGGGCCGTAGGCTACACCTTC. Encoded protein: CASSDRAVGYTF.